This T cell receptor (beta chain) was captured in a study of blood T cell repertoires in COVID-19 (TCRdb year 2020). A note on the overall study: Samples covering the acute and convalescent phases of COVID-19 were provided by collaborators in the United States, Italy and Spain. The repertoires were released in a freely available public database meant as a resource for research on the immune response to SARS-CoV-2. Where HLA class I and class II types were available, the types were taken from metadata supplied by the sample provider, not from assay-based typing. Sample metadata almost always included a de-identified subject ID, COVID-19 status, age in years and sex. The prospective study material was composed of cDNA or gDNA derived from T cells, B-cell-depleted T cells, or PBMCs. Deeply sampled blood TCRbeta repertoires from subjects exposed to, actively infected with, or recovered from COVID-19 were included in the dataset. The samples were drawn from the first 160 participants of the ongoing ImmuneRACE study and from over a thousand subjects provided by 6 global collaborators. Overall results and qualifications from the work: The amount of clinical and demographic metadata varied by source and participant and was provided uncurated.

Here V drops 4 bases and J drops 0 bases, and the junction holds 6 bases not matched to any gene. Looking up the germline V gene (reference sequence) yields CDR1 MNHNY and CDR2 SVGAGI. Counted from cysteine to phenylalanine, this CDR3 has 16 amino acids. Here the CDR3 DNA is all that survives: 48 bases in frame from base 1. For this clone: Its antigen is still unknown. No base quality values were provided; no much bigger clone lies one nucleotide off.

Collaborating institutions collected whole blood in K2EDTA tubes following their own protocols. For TCRbeta analysis, collaborators shipped samples as frozen whole blood, isolated PBMCs, or DNA extracted from either of those sample types. The immunoSEQ Assay, a bias-controlled multiplex PCR, was used to amplify TCRbeta CDR3 regions from genomic DNA. As for the original processing: The number of nucleated cells in each sample was estimated by amplification of reference gene primers within the assay. To quantify the absolute abundance of each unique TCRbeta CDR3 rearrangement, sequence reads were collapsed and filtered. For each sample, productive Simpson clonality was calculated by taking the square root of Simpson's diversity index across productive rearrangements. TCRdb stores this immuneACCESS table with in-frame sequences only. Part of the clones is absent; in the studies checked, under half of the shortfall reflects unresolved V genes, and no reason is known for the rest. That table supplies the V and J calls and clone size; D and trimming were determined from the DNA. This sample holds roughly 180,000 clones; 88% were observed only once. The ten largest account for around 4% of the sample.

The TCR originated in a woman in her 30s with acute or convalescent COVID-19. The rearranged chain carries TRBV6-6 and TRBJ1-5; 7 bases in between match TRBD1. Sequenced: peripheral blood. The sequenced DNA: TGTGCCAGCAGTTTAGCCGGGACAGATAGCAATCAGCCCCAGCATTTT. Its protein is CASSLAGTDSNQPQHF.